The 26 T cell receptor beta chains presented below share a single source sample, sequenced in a study of blood T cell repertoires in COVID-19 (dated by TCRdb to 2018 to 2020). Libraries were prepared through the immunoSEQ multiplex PCR assay. Drawn from immuneACCESS, this table holds only the in-frame rearrangements with V and J called that TCRdb kept. Clones are partly lost; checked studies trace under half to an unresolved V gene and leave the rest unexplained. Present in this sample are 230,000 or so clones, approximately 83% of which were seen just once. The top ten hold approximately 3.6% of the sample. Sequencing was performed on PBMCs or T cells enriched from blood (not recorded which). Receptor source: a man aged 50 to 59 who had recovered from COVID-19.

The chain's CDR3 is CASSAGGGELFF. The CDR3 DNA sequence: TGTGCCAGCAGCGCGGGAGGCGGGGAGCTGTTTTTT. The chain recombines TRBV9 with TRBJ2-2; 7 bases match TRBD2. Germline V gives CDR1 SGDLS, CDR2 YYNGEE. There are 12 residues in the CDR3. Unmatched junction bases numbered 0, after V lost 3 bases and J lost 7 bases.

V usage is TRBV5-4 and J usage is TRBJ1-4; 9 positions match TRBD1. V lost 4 bases, J lost 10 bases, and 2 bases stayed unmatched. The germline gives CDR1 SGHNT, CDR2 YYREEE (reference sequence). The CDR3 loop spans 12 amino acids. This CDR3 is CASSQDRGKLFF. For the CDR3, the DNA is TGTGCCAGCAGCCAGGACAGGGGAAAACTGTTTTTT.

This clone was detected only once. The V call is TRBV3-1 (or the pseudogene TRBV3-2), the J call TRBJ2-7, with D hard to call. With 0 bases removed from V and 5 bases from J, the gap between germline ends came to 5 bases. The CDR3 covers 12 residues. The germline V gene has CDR1 LGHDT and CDR2 YNNKEL (reference sequence). The CDR3, as DNA: TGTGCCAGCAGCCAAGACGTCGACGAGCAGTACTTC. Translation gives CASSQDVDEQYF.

This chain links TRBV24-1 with TRBJ2-1, with D maybe TRBD1 (6 bases). V was shortened by 7 bases and J by 8 bases, with 14 bases between the two germline ends. This CDR3 spans 13 amino acids. Per germline, CDR1 KGHDR and CDR2 SFDVKD. The chain's CDR3 is CATSSKGDHEQFF. The CDR3, as DNA: TGTGCCACCAGCTCAAAGGGGGACCATGAGCAGTTCTTC.

The V call is TRBV7-3, the J call TRBJ2-1; a weak D match, TRBD2 (6 bases). This CDR3 has 17 residues. Trimming shortened V by 6 bases and J by 8 bases, and 26 bases separated the two germline ends. The germline V gene has CDR1 SGHTA and CDR2 FQGTGA. The CDR3 here is CASRLYRGSQEWDEQFF. Here the CDR3 DNA reads TGTGCCAGCAGACTTTATCGGGGGTCCCAAGAGTGGGATGAGCAGTTCTTC. Together with reference TRBV7-3 and TRBJ2-1, the CDR3 gives the full variable domain: GAGVSQTPSNKVTEKGKYVELRCDPISGHTALYWYRQSLGQGPEFLIYFQGTGAADDSGLPNDRFFAVRPEGSVSTLKIQRTERGDSAVYLCASRLYRGSQEWDEQFFGPGTRLTVL.

The rearrangement links TRBV30 to TRBJ2-3; 13 nucleotides agree with TRBD2. Per the germline V gene, CDR1 is GTSNPN and CDR2 is SVGIG (reference sequence). Trimming removed 0 bases from V and 6 bases from J; junction bases left unmatched: 3. The CDR3 sequence is 15 residues long. CDR3 protein: CAWSVGLAGADTQYF. CDR3 nucleotides: TGTGCCTGGAGTGTCGGACTAGCGGGGGCGGATACGCAGTATTTT. Full variable domain (rest looked up from reference TRBV30 and TRBJ2-3): SQTIHQWPATLVQPVGSPLSLECTVEGTSNPNLYWYRQAAGRGLQLLFYSVGIGQISSEVPQNLSASRPQDRQFILSSKKLLLSDSGFYLCAWSVGLAGADTQYFGPGTRLTVL.

V usage is TRBV10-1 and J usage is TRBJ2-5; the match to TRBD2 covers 11 bases. Germline-derived CDR1 and CDR2 are WNHNN and SYGVQD (reference sequence). There are 18 residues in the CDR3. Germline trimming cut 6 bases from V and 0 bases from J; bases unmatched to any gene: 12. CDR3 coding DNA: TGCGCCAGCAGCCCCGGGACTAGCGGTTACCCGTACCAAGAGACCCAGTACTTC. Translation: CASSPGTSGYPYQETQYF.

V and J are TRBV7-2 and TRBJ2-7; the match to TRBD2 covers 9 bases. Germline V gene sequence: CDR1 SGHTA, CDR2 FQGNSA. The V and J ends lost 1 base and 3 bases, in that order; junction bases with no gene match: 4. CDR3 length equals 15 residues. CDR3 DNA: TGTGCCAGCAGCTTAGTAGCGGGAGAAAACTACGAGCAGTACTTC. Its protein is CASSLVAGENYEQYF.

The chain uses TRBV5-1 and TRBJ1-2, with D possibly being TRBD1 (6 bases). Looked up from germline, CDR1 is SGHRS and CDR2 is YFSETQ. Deletions cut 1 base from V and 7 bases from J, with 11 bases between. The CDR3 contains 13 residues. CDR3 loop: CASSLRTEGGYTF. Here the CDR3 DNA reads TGCGCCAGCAGCTTGAGGACAGAGGGTGGCTACACCTTC.

This chain uses TRBV6-5 with TRBJ2-3; the D gene is possibly TRBD2 (7 bases). The CDR3 extends over 15 amino acids. CDR1 and CDR2 (germline): MNHEY, SVGAGI. V was trimmed by 7 bases and J by 8 bases, leaving 22 bases between them. The CDR3 bases are TGTGCCAGCACTGTAACGGCGGGGGCCCTTGGTACGCAGTATTTT. This sequence encodes CASTVTAGALGTQYF.

This clone was observed a few times. The chain couples TRBV6-5 to TRBJ2-5; 11 positions match TRBD2. J gave up 7 bases and V 6 bases, and 7 bases lay outside the gene matches. The CDR3 contains 14 residues. In germline, CDR1 is MNHEY, CDR2 SVGAGI. CDR3 sequence (DNA): TGTGCCAGCAGGTCTAGCGGGGGGTTTGGGACCCAGTACTTC. It encodes CASRSSGGFGTQYF.

This clone showed up just a few times. This chain uses TRBV6-5 with TRBJ2-1, with TRBD2 identical over 9 bases. After removal of 4 bases from V and 5 bases from J, the junction contained 9 bases not matched to a gene. This CDR3 is built from 16 residues. The germline CDR1 and CDR2 sequences are MNHEY and SVGAGI. CDR3 sequence: CASSLPSGVLNNEQFF. CDR3 DNA sequence: TGTGCCAGCAGTTTGCCTAGCGGGGTCTTAAACAATGAGCAGTTCTTC.

The rearrangement joins TRBV6-2 or TRBV6-3 to TRBJ2-2; weak D call: TRBD2 (6 bases). Between the trimmed V and J ends, which lost 5 bases and 3 bases, there was a span of 16 bases. The CDR3 is made up of 16 amino acids. CDR1 and CDR2 (germline): MNHEY, SVGEGT. The CDR3 region is CASSGLRWGDTGELFF. The CDR3 DNA sequence: TGTGCCAGCAGTGGATTGCGGTGGGGGGACACCGGGGAGCTGTTTTTT.

V gene TRBV29-1 combines with J gene TRBJ2-3, with 11 positions matching TRBD2. Germline CDR1 is SQVTM and CDR2 is ANQGSEA. V lost 5 bases and J lost 2; bases outside the gene matches: 3. The CDR3 totals 14 residues. The chain's CDR3 is CSVLAGGSTDTQYF. CDR3 DNA: TGCAGCGTTCTAGCGGGGGGTTCCACAGATACGCAGTATTTT.

The V and J genes are TRBV11-3 and TRBJ1-1; D is possibly TRBD1 (6 bases). The ends were cut back, 1 base at V and 4 bases at J, with 10 bases in the middle. Germline lookup yields CDR1 SGHNT and CDR2 YENEEA. The CDR3 sequence is 14 residues long. CDR3 loop: CASSLAGDSTEAFF. The CDR3 nucleotides read TGTGCCAGCAGCTTAGCAGGGGATAGCACTGAAGCTTTCTTT. The whole variable domain, remainder taken from reference TRBV11-3 and TRBJ1-1, is EAGVVQSPRYKIIEKKQPVAFWCNPISGHNTLYWYLQNLGQGPELLIRYENEEAVDDSQLPKDRFSAERLKGVDSTLKIQPAELGDSAVYLCASSLAGDSTEAFFGQGTRLTVV.

This chain connects TRBV5-1 to TRBJ2-7; D may be TRBD2 (6 bases). The CDR3 consists of 14 residues. Germline V gene data show CDR1 as SGHRS and CDR2 as YFSETQ. V dropped 4 bases and J dropped 7 bases, with 18 bases sitting between them. The CDR3: CASSTDPSGGEQYF. CDR3 nucleotides: TGCGCCAGCAGCACGGACCCCTCCGGGGGTGAGCAGTACTTC.

This clone was counted once. The rearrangement joins TRBV10-3 to TRBJ1-2; 9 bases match TRBD1. The CDR3 is 16 amino acids. The junction had 7 bases not matched to a gene; V was cut back by 1 base and J by 4 bases. Germline V gene lookup returns CDR1 ENHRY and CDR2 SYGVKD. The CDR3: CAISEWTDRGVYGYTF. In DNA, the CDR3 is TGTGCCATCAGTGAGTGGACCGACAGGGGGGTCTATGGCTACACCTTC.

This clone was recorded only once. The chain carries TRBV5-1 and TRBJ1-2; 7 bases map to TRBD1. CDR3 length equals 13 residues. The V gene's germline CDR1 is SGHRS and CDR2 YFSETQ. The ends lost 4 bases at V and 4 bases at J; junction bases unmatched: 4. CDR3 loop: CASSSGQAYGYTF. DNA of the CDR3: TGCGCCAGCAGCAGTGGACAGGCCTATGGCTACACCTTC.

The CDR3 sequence: CASSSPPGRGTEAFF. CDR3 nucleotides: TGTGCCAGCAGTTCCCCCCCTGGGCGGGGCACTGAAGCTTTCTTT. The J gene is TRBJ1-1, the V gene TRBV27; D is unresolved. The CDR3 runs to 15 residues. Trimming stripped 4 bases from V and 4 bases from J, with 16 bases between. Germline V CDR1 and CDR2: MNHEY, SMNVEV (reference sequence).

The chain joins TRBV30 to TRBJ2-1; 9 bases map to TRBD2. This CDR3 spans 15 amino acids. Germline CDR1 GTSNPN, CDR2 SVGIG (reference sequence). V lost 0 bases and J lost 5; bases outside the gene matches: 5. The CDR3 protein is CAWSVVAGVNNEQFF. The CDR3 nucleotides read TGTGCCTGGAGTGTGGTAGCGGGGGTCAACAATGAGCAGTTCTTC.

CDR3 sequence reads: CASSLWDRWAGATYEQYF. Here the CDR3 DNA reads TGTGCCAGCAGCTTGTGGGACAGGTGGGCGGGAGCCACCTACGAGCAGTACTTC. The J gene is TRBJ2-7, the V gene TRBV5-6; tentatively, D is TRBD1 (8 bases). This CDR3 has 18 amino acids. CDR1 is SGHDT and CDR2 is YYEEEE in the germline V gene. V shed 1 base and J shed 2 bases, with 22 bases lying between them.

The rearrangement joins TRBV24-1 to TRBJ2-3; 9 bases align to TRBD1. Germline V gene lookup returns CDR1 KGHDR and CDR2 SFDVKD. The CDR3 contains 18 residues. The ends lost 9 bases at V and 2 bases at J; junction bases unmatched: 17. This CDR3 is CATSTPGTGRFVTDTQYF. The CDR3 DNA sequence: TGTGCCACCTCTACTCCGGGGACAGGGCGCTTCGTCACAGATACGCAGTATTTT.

The count of this clone is one. The chain carries TRBV27 and TRBJ1-5; 9 bases fit TRBD1. This CDR3 is built from 16 residues. The germline V gene encodes CDR1 MNHEY and CDR2 SMNVEV (reference sequence). J was trimmed by 1 base and V by 5 bases; bases with no gene match: 6. This chain's CDR3 is CASSPMDRGSNQPQHF. CDR3 bases: TGTGCCAGCAGTCCAATGGACAGGGGAAGCAATCAGCCCCAGCATTTT.

The chain has TRBV18 and TRBJ2-7, with 7 bases fitting TRBD2. V was clipped by 3 bases and J by 1 base; unmatched bases: 6. Per the germline V gene, CDR1 is KGHSH and CDR2 is LQKENI. CDR3 size: 15 residues. Written as DNA, the CDR3 is TGTGCCAGCTCACCTGGGGGGGAGGGATCCTACGAGCAGTACTTC. Its protein product is CASSPGGEGSYEQYF.

Concerning this clone itself: Other DNA sequences in this specimen translate into the identical CDR3. The chain combines TRBV5-1 with TRBJ2-5, with no clear D. Germline CDR1 is SGHRS and CDR2 is YFSETQ. V was trimmed by 0 bases and J by 1 base, leaving 7 bases between them. The CDR3 contains 14 residues. The CDR3 DNA follows: TGCGCCAGCAGCTTGGGCCGCGGCCAAGAGACCCAGTACTTC. Translation gives CASSLGRGQETQYF.

The rearrangement joins TRBV7-2 to TRBJ2-4, with D possibly matching TRBD2 (6 bases). V was cut by 3 bases and J by 4 bases, with 16 bases left in between. The CDR3 totals 16 residues. Germline V gene lookup returns CDR1 SGHTA and CDR2 FQGNSA. This CDR3 is CASSLQYRDLKNIQYF. The CDR3 DNA is TGTGCCAGCAGCTTGCAGTATAGGGACTTAAAAAACATTCAGTACTTC.